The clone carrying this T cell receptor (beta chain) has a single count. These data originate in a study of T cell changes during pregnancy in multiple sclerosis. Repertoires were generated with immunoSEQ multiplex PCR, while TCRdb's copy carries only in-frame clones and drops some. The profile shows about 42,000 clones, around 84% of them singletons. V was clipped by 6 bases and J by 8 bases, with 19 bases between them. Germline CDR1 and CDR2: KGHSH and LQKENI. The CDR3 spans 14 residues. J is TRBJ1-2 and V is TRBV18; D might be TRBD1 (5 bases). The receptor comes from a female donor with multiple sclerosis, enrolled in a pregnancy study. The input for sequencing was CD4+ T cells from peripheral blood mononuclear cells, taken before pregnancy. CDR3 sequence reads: CASSRLGLKEGYTF. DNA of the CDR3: TGTGCCAGCTCCCGATTGGGGCTCAAGGAAGGCTACACCTTC.